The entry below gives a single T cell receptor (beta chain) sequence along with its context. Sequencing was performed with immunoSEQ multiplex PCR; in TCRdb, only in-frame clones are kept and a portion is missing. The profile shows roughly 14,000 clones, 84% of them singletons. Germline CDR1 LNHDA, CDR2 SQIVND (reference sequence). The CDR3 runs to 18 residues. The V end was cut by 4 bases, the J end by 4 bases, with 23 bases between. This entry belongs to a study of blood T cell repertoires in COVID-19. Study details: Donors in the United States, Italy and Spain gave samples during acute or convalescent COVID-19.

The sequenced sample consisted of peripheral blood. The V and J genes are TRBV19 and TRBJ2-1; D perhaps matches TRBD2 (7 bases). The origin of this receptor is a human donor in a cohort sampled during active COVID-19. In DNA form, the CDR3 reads TGTGCCAGTAGTAGCCCCCTAGGGGGGAGGGCCCGTTACAATGAGCAGTTCTTC. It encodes CASSSPLGGRARYNEQFF.